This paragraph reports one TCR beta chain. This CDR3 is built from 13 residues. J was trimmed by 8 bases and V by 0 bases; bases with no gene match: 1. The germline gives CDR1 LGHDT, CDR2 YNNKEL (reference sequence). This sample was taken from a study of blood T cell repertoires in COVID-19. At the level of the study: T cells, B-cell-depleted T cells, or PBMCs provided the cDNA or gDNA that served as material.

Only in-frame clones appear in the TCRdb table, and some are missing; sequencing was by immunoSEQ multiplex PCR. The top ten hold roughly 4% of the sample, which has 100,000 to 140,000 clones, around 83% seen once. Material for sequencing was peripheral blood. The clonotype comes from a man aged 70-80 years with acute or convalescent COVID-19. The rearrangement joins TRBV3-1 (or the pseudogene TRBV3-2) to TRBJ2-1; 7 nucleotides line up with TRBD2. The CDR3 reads CASSQEGGDEQFF. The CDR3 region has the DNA TGTGCCAGCAGCCAAGAGGGAGGGGATGAGCAGTTCTTC.